These 30 T cell receptor beta chains were all obtained from the same sample, sequenced in a study of siplizumab effects on memory and regulatory T cells. The repertoire was sequenced with immunoSEQ multiplex PCR; TCRdb's copy has only in-frame clones and lacks some. The sample includes about 98,000 clones, 80% to 95% seen only once; the top ten take around 1.1%. Input material: CD4+ T cells sorted from blood. The source of these receptors is a human donor in good health.

V gene TRBV18 combines with J gene TRBJ2-5; D unclear. Trimming took 1 base from V and 5 from J, leaving 8 bases between them. The CDR3 loop spans 13 amino acids. Per germline, CDR1 KGHSH and CDR2 LQKENI. Here the CDR3 DNA reads TGTGCCAGCTCACCACGGTCCGGGGAGACCCAGTACTTC. This gives the protein CASSPRSGETQYF.

This chain joins TRBV9 and TRBJ2-2, with D possibly being TRBD1 (5 bases). Trimming took off 7 bases at V and 1 base at J, with 11 bases between the two ends. CDR1 is SGDLS, CDR2 YYNGEE, per germline. This CDR3 region has 14 residues. CDR3 sequence reads: CASQFTGNTGELFF. The CDR3, as DNA: TGTGCCAGCCAATTTACAGGGAACACCGGGGAGCTGTTTTTT.

The gene calls are TRBV6-1 and TRBJ1-1; tentatively, D is TRBD1 (5 bases). CDR3 length equals 14 residues. V was clipped by 3 bases and J by 5 bases, with 13 bases between them. The V gene's germline CDR1 is MNHNS and CDR2 SASEGT. This CDR3 is CASSEAAWGTEAFF. DNA of the CDR3: TGTGCCAGCAGTGAGGCCGCCTGGGGGACTGAAGCTTTCTTT.

V usage is TRBV28 and J usage is TRBJ2-1, with D unresolved. The CDR3 contains 14 residues. Germline-derived CDR1 and CDR2 are MDHEN and SYDVKM. V was shortened by 8 bases and J by 2 bases, with 13 bases between the two germline ends. The CDR3 DNA is TGTGCCAGCGTAGGGCGCACTACCTACAATGAGCAGTTCTTC. This gives the protein CASVGRTTYNEQFF.

The chain recombines TRBV6-5 with TRBJ2-5; D is ambiguous. V dropped 0 bases and J dropped 3 bases, with 11 bases sitting between them. The CDR3 has 15 residues. Germline V lookup: CDR1 MNHEY, CDR2 SVGAGI. CDR3 in amino acids: CASSYSMNRKETQYF. The CDR3 DNA reads as TGTGCCAGCAGTTACTCGATGAACAGAAAAGAGACCCAGTACTTC.

V and J are TRBV28 and TRBJ1-5; 11 nucleotides line up with TRBD1. V gave up 6 bases and J gave up 9 bases; unmatched junction bases: 10. The CDR3 is 15 residues long. Germline assignment: CDR1 MDHEN and CDR2 SYDVKM. CDR3 region: CASSVTGTGGWPQHF. The CDR3 coding sequence is TGTGCCAGCAGCGTAACCGGGACAGGGGGATGGCCCCAGCATTTT. The variable domain in full, with the rest retrieved from reference TRBV28 and TRBJ1-5, is DVKVTQSSRYLVKRTGEKVFLECVQDMDHENMFWYRQDPGLGLRLIYFSYDVKMKEKGDIPEGYSVSREKKERFSLILESASTNQTSMYLCASSVTGTGGWPQHFGDGTRLSIL.

The chain uses TRBV7-9 and TRBJ2-1, with D possibly being TRBD1 or TRBD2 (5 bases each). The CDR3 spans 14 residues. The germline gives CDR1 SEHNR, CDR2 FQNEAQ (reference sequence). Trimming shortened V by 4 bases and J by 10 bases, and 17 bases separated the two germline ends. The chain's CDR3 is CASSSGDRKMEQFF. The CDR3, as DNA: TGTGCCAGCAGCTCTGGGGACCGTAAAATGGAGCAGTTCTTC.

CDR3 residues: CSVEVLNIQYF. Written as DNA, the CDR3 is TGCAGCGTTGAAGTGTTGAACATTCAGTACTTC. This chain connects TRBV29-1 to TRBJ2-4; D is uncertain. The CDR3 has 11 amino acids. The V and J ends lost 1 base and 7 bases respectively, with 5 bases between them. CDR1 is SQVTM, CDR2 ANQGSEA, per germline.

The rearrangement joins TRBV6-6 to TRBJ1-1; weak D call: TRBD1 (5 bases). CDR1 MNHNY and CDR2 SVGAGI come from the germline V gene (reference sequence). Trimming shortened V by 6 bases and J by 11 bases, and 22 bases separated the two germline ends. The CDR3 is made up of 14 amino acids. CDR3 amino acids: CASSLNPGGSVAFF. In DNA form, the CDR3 reads TGTGCCAGCAGCCTCAACCCCGGGGGGTCCGTGGCTTTCTTT.

V and J are TRBV18 and TRBJ1-5, with 8 bases lining up with TRBD1. The length of the CDR3 is 16 residues. With V trimmed by 4 bases and J by 0 bases, 5 bases remained unmatched. The germline V gene has CDR1 KGHSH and CDR2 LQKENI. The CDR3 nucleotides read TGTGCCAGCTCACAGGGACAGGTCTATAGCAATCAGCCCCAGCATTTT. Translation gives CASSQGQVYSNQPQHF.

This chain uses TRBV7-8 with TRBJ2-5; D is perhaps TRBD2 (6 bases). Germline V lookup: CDR1 SGHVS, CDR2 FQNEAQ. The V end was cut by 5 bases, the J end by 5 bases, with 21 bases between. CDR3 length equals 16 residues. CDR3 nucleotide sequence: TGTGCCAGCAGCGGCCGTCCAGGAGGGCTGACGGAGACCCAGTACTTC. It translates to CASSGRPGGLTETQYF.

This chain connects TRBV7-9 to TRBJ1-5; the D is unclear. V lost 1 base to trimming and J lost 4 bases, with 2 bases between them. Per germline, CDR1 SEHNR and CDR2 FQNEAQ (reference sequence). CDR3 length: 12 residues. Here the CDR3 DNA reads TGTGCCAGCAGCTTAGATAATCAGCCCCAGCATTTT. Encoded protein: CASSLDNQPQHF.

The gene calls are TRBV4-2 and TRBJ2-1, with 7 bases matching TRBD2. In germline, CDR1 is LGHNA, CDR2 YNFKEQ. This CDR3 spans 16 amino acids. The ends lost 3 bases at V and 4 bases at J; junction bases unmatched: 9. The CDR3: CASSQAAGRTYNEQFF. The CDR3 coding sequence is TGTGCCAGCAGCCAGGCAGCGGGGCGTACTTACAATGAGCAGTTCTTC.

In this sample, this clone turned up once. The chain recombines TRBV19 with TRBJ2-5; D possibly corresponds to TRBD2 (6 bases). Trimming removed 5 bases from V and 3 bases from J, with 13 bases in between. Germline V lookup: CDR1 LNHDA, CDR2 SQIVND (reference sequence). CDR3 size: 14 residues. DNA for the CDR3: TGTGCCAGTAGTGATAGCGGATATAAAGAGACCCAGTACTTC. The encoded protein is CASSDSGYKETQYF.

The chain carries TRBV6-6 and TRBJ1-6; D gene uncertain. The germline CDR1 and CDR2 sequences are MNHNY and SVGAGI (reference sequence). The CDR3 extends over 13 amino acids. Between the trimmed V and J ends, which lost 2 bases and 18 bases, there was a span of 17 bases. The CDR3 region has the DNA TGTGCCAGCAGTTACGAGGACGGAATAGCCCACCACTTT. Translating gives CASSYEDGIAHHF.

This chain links TRBV9 with TRBJ2-3, with 8 bases aligning to TRBD1. Looked up from germline, CDR1 is SGDLS and CDR2 is YYNGEE. Germline trimming cut 4 bases from V and 1 base from J; bases unmatched to any gene: 5. The CDR3 has 15 residues. The CDR3 loop is CASSSQGAGTDTQYF. DNA for the CDR3: TGTGCCAGCAGCTCGCAGGGGGCCGGCACAGATACGCAGTATTTT.

This chain connects TRBV6-1 to TRBJ2-2; D ambiguous. V lost 6 bases and J 1 base, leaving 9 bases between the germline ends. The CDR3 consists of 14 residues. CDR1 is MNHNS, CDR2 SASEGT, per germline. In nucleotides, the CDR3 is TGTGCCAGCAGGCCTCTAGAGAACACCGGGGAGCTGTTTTTT. Its protein product is CASRPLENTGELFF.

The chain uses TRBV4-1 and TRBJ1-4; TRBD1 agrees at 8 bases. Trimming at V came to 1 base and at J to 8 bases, leaving 9 bases not matched to a gene. The V gene's germline CDR1 is MGHRA and CDR2 YSYEKL. This CDR3 region has 16 residues. The CDR3 is CASSQVTGTGKEKLFF. For the CDR3, the DNA is TGCGCCAGCAGCCAAGTGACCGGGACAGGAAAGGAAAAACTGTTTTTT.

CDR3 sequence (DNA): TGCGCCAGCAAAAGCTACAATGAGCAGTTCTTC. Amino acids: CASKSYNEQFF. V usage is TRBV5-1 and J usage is TRBJ2-1; D is ambiguous. The CDR3 has 11 residues. Germline V gene sequence: CDR1 SGHRS, CDR2 YFSETQ. With 6 bases removed from V and 3 bases from J, the gap between germline ends came to 4 bases.

The CDR3 here is CASSISTSNTEAFF. CDR3 in DNA: TGTGCCAGTAGTATAAGTACGTCGAACACTGAAGCTTTCTTT. This chain joins TRBV19 and TRBJ1-1; D gene unclear. Trimming shortened V by 2 bases and J by 1 base, and 8 bases separated the two germline ends. The CDR3 has 14 residues. The germline V gene encodes CDR1 LNHDA and CDR2 SQIVND (reference sequence).

The chain recombines TRBV5-1 with TRBJ2-2; maybe TRBD1 (6 bases). The CDR3 covers 15 residues. Germline loops: CDR1 SGHRS, CDR2 YFSETQ. The V end lost 4 bases, the J end lost 6 bases, and 16 bases lay between the germline ends. In DNA, the CDR3 is TGCGCCAGCAGCCCTATCAGGGGAGAACCCGGGGAGCTGTTTTTT. As protein: CASSPIRGEPGELFF. The full variable domain, with the rest looked up from reference TRBV5-1 and TRBJ2-2, is KAGVTQTPRYLIKTRGQQVTLSCSPISGHRSVSWYQQTPGQGLQFLFEYFSETQRNKGNFPGRFSGRQFSNSRSEMNVSTLELGDSALYLCASSPIRGEPGELFFGEGSRLTVL.

J is TRBJ2-2 and V is TRBV6-1, with D possibly being TRBD1 (6 bases). The germline V and J ends were trimmed by 10 bases and 7 bases, with 19 bases remaining between them. CDR1 is MNHNS, CDR2 SASEGT, per germline. The CDR3 totals 14 residues. CDR3 DNA: TGTGCCACCCTATTCCATTACAGGGACGGGGAGCTGTTTTTT. Translation: CATLFHYRDGELFF.

The chain uses TRBV6-5 and TRBJ2-5, with D possibly being TRBD1 (6 bases). CDR3 length equals 15 residues. CDR1 and CDR2 (germline): MNHEY, SVGAGI. Trimming cost V 6 bases and J 3 bases, with 17 bases left between them. The CDR3 DNA reads TGTGCCAGCAGCTTTACACGGACAGTGAAAGAGACCCAGTACTTC. This sequence encodes CASSFTRTVKETQYF.

J is TRBJ2-7 and V is TRBV10-2; either TRBD1 or TRBD2 may fit D (6 bases each). Germline CDR1 reads WSHSY; CDR2 reads SAAADI. V was clipped by 3 bases and J by 5 bases, with 14 bases between them. The CDR3 sequence is 14 residues long. The CDR3 spells CASSDGGGRHEQYF. DNA of the CDR3: TGCGCCAGCAGTGATGGAGGGGGGCGGCACGAGCAGTACTTC.

This chain uses TRBV29-1 with TRBJ1-3; D gene ambiguous. V lost 7 bases to trimming and J lost 4 bases, with 17 bases between them. This CDR3 is built from 14 residues. Germline CDR1 SQVTM, CDR2 ANQGSEA. CDR3: CSAETTRAGNTIYF. The DNA for the CDR3 is TGCAGCGCAGAGACAACCCGGGCAGGAAACACCATATATTTT. Complete variable domain (other parts from reference TRBV29-1 and TRBJ1-3): SAVISQKPSRDICQRGTSLTIQCQVDSQVTMMFWYRQQPGQSLTLIATANQGSEATYESGFVIDKFPISRPNLTFSTLTVSNMSPEDSSIYLCSAETTRAGNTIYFGEGSWLTVV.

A few counts support this clone. The chain joins TRBV28 to TRBJ2-3; 15 bases line up with TRBD2. The trim removed 6 bases at V and 3 bases at J, leaving 10 bases unmatched. The germline V gene encodes CDR1 MDHEN and CDR2 SYDVKM. This CDR3 comprises 18 residues. The chain's CDR3 is CASRRREGLAGGTDTQYF. The CDR3 coding sequence is TGTGCCAGCAGGCGCAGGGAGGGACTAGCGGGAGGTACAGATACGCAGTATTTT.

The chain couples TRBV25-1 to TRBJ1-4, with D unclear. The CDR3 is 14 amino acids. The V end was cut by 2 bases, the J end by 3 bases, with 7 bases between. From germline, CDR1 is MGHDK and CDR2 SYGVNS. The CDR3 sequence: CASSEIGPNEKLFF. The CDR3 DNA reads TGTGCCAGCAGTGAAATCGGGCCTAATGAAAAACTGTTTTTT.

This chain joins TRBV30 and TRBJ2-7, with D perhaps TRBD2 (5 bases). Trimming left V 8 bases short and J 2 bases short, with 10 bases between. The CDR3 has 11 residues. Germline-derived CDR1 and CDR2 are GTSNPN and SVGIG (reference sequence). The CDR3 DNA sequence: TGTGCCCTTAGCGCTGCCTACGAGCAGTACTTC. It codes for CALSAAYEQYF.

This rearrangement joins TRBV11-2 to TRBJ1-2; D remains unclear. The CDR3 contains 16 residues. Deletions cut 5 bases from V and 2 bases from J, with 18 bases between. Germline CDR1 is SGHAT and CDR2 is FQNNGV. CDR3 in amino acids: CASSPPRGRSNYGYTF. CDR3 coding DNA: TGTGCCAGCAGCCCACCCCGCGGTCGGTCAAACTATGGCTACACCTTC.

The V and J genes are TRBV27 and TRBJ2-5; 11 bases agree with TRBD2. CDR3 length: 16 residues. CDR1 and CDR2 (germline): MNHEY, SMNVEV (reference sequence). Unmatched junction bases numbered 10, after V lost 6 bases and J lost 4 bases. Written as DNA, the CDR3 is TGTGCCAGCAGAGTTTTAGCGGGAGGGGGTGGAGAGACCCAGTACTTC. It encodes CASRVLAGGGGETQYF.